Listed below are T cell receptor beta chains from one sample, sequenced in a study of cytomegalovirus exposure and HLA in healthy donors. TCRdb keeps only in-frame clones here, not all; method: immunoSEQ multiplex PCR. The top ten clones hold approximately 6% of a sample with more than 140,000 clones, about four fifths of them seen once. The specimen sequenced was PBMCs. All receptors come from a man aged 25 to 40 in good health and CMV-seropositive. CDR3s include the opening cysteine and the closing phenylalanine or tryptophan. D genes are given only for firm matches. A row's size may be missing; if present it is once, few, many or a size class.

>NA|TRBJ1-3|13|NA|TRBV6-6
TGTGCCACCTCCTATGGAGGAGGAAACACCATATATTTT
CATSYGGGNTIYF
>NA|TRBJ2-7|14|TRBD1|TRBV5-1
TGCGCCAGCAGCCCGGGACAGAGCTCCTACGAGCAGTACTTC
CASSPGQSSYEQYF
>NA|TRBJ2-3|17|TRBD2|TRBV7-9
TGTGCCAGCAGCTTAGCGCTGGGACTAGCTGTAACAGATACGCAGTATTTT
CASSLALGLAVTDTQYF
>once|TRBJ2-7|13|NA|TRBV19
TGTGCCAGTAGTATAGTCAGGGGCGACGAGCAGTACTTC
CASSIVRGDEQYF
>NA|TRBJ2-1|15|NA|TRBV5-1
TGCGCCAGCAGCTTGGAACAGAGCTCCTACAATGAGCAGTTCTTC
CASSLEQSSYNEQFF
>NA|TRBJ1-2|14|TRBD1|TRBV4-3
TGCGCCAGCAGCCAAACAGGGGCCCTCTATGGCTACACCTTC
CASSQTGALYGYTF
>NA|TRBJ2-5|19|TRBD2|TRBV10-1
TGCGCCAGCAGTGAGTCACCCGGACTAGCGGGGGCTGTGGAAGAGACCCAGTACTTC
CASSESPGLAGAVEETQYF
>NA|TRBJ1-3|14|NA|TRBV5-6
TGTGCCAGCAGCTTGGGGGGAGCTGGAAACACCATATATTTT
CASSLGGAGNTIYF
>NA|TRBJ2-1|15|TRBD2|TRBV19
TGTGCCAGTAGTATCGGGGGGGCATTTTGGAATGAGCAGTTCTTC
CASSIGGAFWNEQFF
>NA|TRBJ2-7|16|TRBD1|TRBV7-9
TGTGCCAGCAGCTTGGAGCGGACAGGGGTCTCCTACGAGCAGTACTTC
CASSLERTGVSYEQYF
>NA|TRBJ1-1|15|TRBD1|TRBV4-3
TGCGCCAGCAGCCAAGCTCAGTTTCAGGGGGCTGAAGCTTTCTTT
CASSQAQFQGAEAFF
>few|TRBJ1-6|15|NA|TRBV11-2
TGTGCCAGCAGCTTATGGACAGTCCAACGATCACCCCTCCACTTT
CASSLWTVQRSPLHF
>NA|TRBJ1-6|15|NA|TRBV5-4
TGTGCCAGCAGCTTGAACAGAGAAGCTAATTCACCCCTCCACTTT
CASSLNREANSPLHF
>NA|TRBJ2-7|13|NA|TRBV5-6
TGTGCCAGCAGCCACAGGGTACTATACGAGCAGTACTTC
CASSHRVLYEQYF
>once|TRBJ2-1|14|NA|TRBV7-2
TGTGCCAGCAGCTTAGTCGGTTCCTACAATGAGCAGTTCTTC
CASSLVGSYNEQFF
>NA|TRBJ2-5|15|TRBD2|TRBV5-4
TGTGCCAGCAGCTTGGCAGCGGGAGGACGAGAGACCCAGTACTTC
CASSLAAGGRETQYF
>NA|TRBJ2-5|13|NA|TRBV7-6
TGTGCCAGCAGCTTAGAAGGGGCCGCGACCCAGTACTTC
CASSLEGAATQYF
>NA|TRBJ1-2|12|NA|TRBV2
TGTGCCAGCAGTGAGTCAGACTATGGCTACACCTTC
CASSESDYGYTF
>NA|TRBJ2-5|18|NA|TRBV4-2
TGTGCCAGCAGCCAGAGCGAACAGGTGCGGGCGGGACAAGAGACCCAGTACTTC
CASSQSEQVRAGQETQYF
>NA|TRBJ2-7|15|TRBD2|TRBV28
TGTGCCAGCAGCTCAACTGGACTAGCGGGGGAAGAGCAGTACTTC
CASSSTGLAGEEQYF
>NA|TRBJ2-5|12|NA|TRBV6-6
TGTGCCAGCAGTCCTACAGGGCACGATGAGTACTTC
CASSPTGHDEYF
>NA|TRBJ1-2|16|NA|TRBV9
TGTGCCAGCAGCGTAGCCGACTACCCGGAGGTCTATGGCTACACCTTC
CASSVADYPEVYGYTF
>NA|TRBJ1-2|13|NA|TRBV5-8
TGTGCCAGCAGCTTGCTTACAAACTATGGCTACACCTTC
CASSLLTNYGYTF
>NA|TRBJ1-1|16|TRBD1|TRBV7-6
TGTGCCAGCAGCTCTTCGGGACAGGGGGCAAAAACTGAAGCTTTCTTT
CASSSSGQGAKTEAFF
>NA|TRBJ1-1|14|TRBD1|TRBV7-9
TGTGCCAGCAGTATGGGACAGTTGAACACTGAAGCTTTCTTT
CASSMGQLNTEAFF
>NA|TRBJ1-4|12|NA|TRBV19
TGTGCCAGTAGTTCAGGCGGACACAATATCCATTTT
CASSSGGHNIHF
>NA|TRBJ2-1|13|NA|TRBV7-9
TGTGCCAGCAGCCGGGCGGGGTACAATGAGCAGTTCTTC
CASSRAGYNEQFF
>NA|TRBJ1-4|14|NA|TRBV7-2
TGTGCCAGCAGCTACCAGGGTCTCTCGGAAAAACTGTTTTTT
CASSYQGLSEKLFF
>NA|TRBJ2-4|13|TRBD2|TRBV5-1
TGCGCCAGCAGCTGGGGGGGGGAAAACATTCAGTACTTC
CASSWGGENIQYF
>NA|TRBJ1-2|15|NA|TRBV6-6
TGTGCCAGCAGTACAAAAGCGGACAGTCCCCATGGCTACACCTTC
CASSTKADSPHGYTF
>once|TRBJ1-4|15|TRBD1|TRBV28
TGTGCCAGCAGTGTTGCCGGGACAGCTAATGAAAAACTGTTTTTT
CASSVAGTANEKLFF
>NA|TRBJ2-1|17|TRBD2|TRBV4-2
TGTGCCAGCAGCCAGGACGAAACCGGGGGGATATACAATGAGCAGTTCTTC
CASSQDETGGIYNEQFF
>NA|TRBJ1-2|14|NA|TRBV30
TGTGCCTGGAGTGTTCCCCTTCCCGTATATGGCTACACCTTC
CAWSVPLPVYGYTF
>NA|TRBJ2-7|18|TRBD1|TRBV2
TGTGCCAGTAGGAGTCCGGGACAGGGGGCTCCTAGGAACTACGAGCAGTACTTC
CASRSPGQGAPRNYEQYF
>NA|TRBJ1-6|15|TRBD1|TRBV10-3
TGTGCCATCAGTGAGGGGACAGGGCATAATTCCCCCCTCCACTTT
CAISEGTGHNSPLHF
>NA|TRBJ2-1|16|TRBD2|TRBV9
TGTGCCAGCAGCGTGTCGGGACTAGCGGGTTGGAGTGAGCAGTTCTTC
CASSVSGLAGWSEQFF
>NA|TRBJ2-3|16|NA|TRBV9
TGTGCCAGCAGCGTAGGTTTCTACCTCCGCACAGATACGCAGTATTTT
CASSVGFYLRTDTQYF
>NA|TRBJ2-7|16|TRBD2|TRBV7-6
TGTGCCAGCAGCTTGAGACTAGCGGTGCTGCCGTACGAGCAGTACTTC
CASSLRLAVLPYEQYF
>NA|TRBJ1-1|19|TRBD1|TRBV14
TGTGCCAGCGCCCCAAAGCCCCTCTCCAGGACAGGGAGGAACACTGAAGCTTTCTTT
CASAPKPLSRTGRNTEAFF
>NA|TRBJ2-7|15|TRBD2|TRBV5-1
TGCGCCAGCAGCTGGGGACTAGCGGGGGCCGGCGAGCAGTACTTC
CASSWGLAGAGEQYF
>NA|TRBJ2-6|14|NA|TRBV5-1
TGCGCCAGCCTCAGGGGAGACGGGGCCAACGGCCTGACTTTC
CASLRGDGANGLTF
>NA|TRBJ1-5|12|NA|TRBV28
TGTGCCAGCCGACGGGGAGGTAAGCCCCAGCATTTT
CASRRGGKPQHF
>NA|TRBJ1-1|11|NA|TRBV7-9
TGTTCCAGCAGTCGGGACACTGAAGCTTTCTTT
CSSSRDTEAFF